This TCR beta chain was recorded in a study of radiotherapy plus CTLA-4 blockade in lung cancer. Trimming took 0 bases from V and 6 from J, leaving 9 bases between them. Germline CDR1 SNHLY, CDR2 FYNNEI. The CDR3 spans 13 residues. Using immunoSEQ multiplex PCR, the repertoire was profiled, and TCRdb retains in-frame clones only, with some absent. The sample lists tens of thousands of clones, 65% to 75% occurring once. The rearrangement uses TRBV2 and TRBJ2-7; maybe TRBD2 (5 bases). This clonotype was sampled from a human donor with non-small cell lung cancer who had stable disease on radiotherapy plus ipilimumab. Sample: peripheral blood, taken from a patient treated with radiotherapy plus ipilimumab. The CDR3 loop reads CASSEALSGEQYF. CDR3 bases: TGTGCCAGCAGTGAAGCTCTCAGCGGCGAGCAGTACTTC. The whole variable domain, filled in from reference TRBV2 and TRBJ2-7, reads EPEVTQTPSHQVTQMGQEVILRCVPISNHLYFYWYRQILGQKVEFLVSFYNNEISEKSEIFDDQFSVERPDGSNFTLKIRSTKLEDSAMYFCASSEALSGEQYFGPGTRLTVT.